This TCR beta chain was identified during a study of blood T cells in healthy people across ages. Next came a second PCR, run for about 6 to 12 cycles, which used a sample-barcoded 5' primer along with a J-beta primer mix. TCRdb passed the 5' RACE reads through MiXCR, listing each CDR3 protein once. The sample lists approximately 900,000 distinct CDR3 sequences, 25% to 30% occurring once. This clonotype has a handful of counts. This CDR3 has 17 residues. Germline-derived CDR1 and CDR2 are DFQATT and SNEGSKA (reference sequence). The V gene end was trimmed by 3 bases and the J gene end by 2 bases; junction bases not matched to a gene: 16. The same data also contributed to another study, on T cells of mothers and their children. From that paper: Per mother, over 9 million TCR beta CDR3 reads were obtained; per child, around 2.8 million.

The sample was blood. This TCR came from a middle-aged woman in good health. The J gene is TRBJ2-7, the V gene TRBV20-1; TRBD2 agrees at 7 bases. The CDR3 loop reads CSASDPTPSGSTYEQYF. The CDR3 DNA reads as TGCAGTGCTAGCGACCCAACACCTAGCGGATCGACCTACGAGCAGTACTTC.